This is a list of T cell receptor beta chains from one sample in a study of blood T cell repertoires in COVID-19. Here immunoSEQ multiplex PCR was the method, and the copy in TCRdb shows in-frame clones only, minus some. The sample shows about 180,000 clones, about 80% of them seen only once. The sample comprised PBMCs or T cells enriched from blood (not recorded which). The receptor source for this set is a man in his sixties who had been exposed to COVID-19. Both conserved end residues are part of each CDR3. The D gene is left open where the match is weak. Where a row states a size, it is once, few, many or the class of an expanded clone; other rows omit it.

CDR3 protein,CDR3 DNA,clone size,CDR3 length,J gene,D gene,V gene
CASSAMPWGLSYNEQFF,TGTGCCAGCAGTGCCATGCCTTGGGGCCTTTCCTACAATGAGCAGTTCTTC,NA,17,TRBJ2-1,NA,TRBV2
CASSYLRHLNTEAFF,TGTGCCAGCAGTTACCTGAGACACCTGAACACTGAAGCTTTCTTT,NA,15,TRBJ1-1,NA,TRBV6-5
CATSDPWTGIGADTQYF,TGTGCCACCAGTGACCCTTGGACAGGGATTGGGGCAGATACGCAGTATTTT,NA,17,TRBJ2-3,TRBD1,TRBV24-1
CASSQDLLNTEAFF,TGTGCCAGCAGCCAGGACTTATTGAACACTGAAGCTTTCTTT,few,14,TRBJ1-1,NA,TRBV3-1/TRBV3-2
CASSRPGTGPIEAFF,TGTGCCAGCAGCAGACCCGGGACAGGGCCTATTGAAGCTTTCTTT,NA,15,TRBJ1-1,TRBD1,TRBV7-8
CASSVPGQVFNEQFF,TGCGCCAGCAGCGTTCCGGGACAGGTTTTCAATGAGCAGTTCTTC,NA,15,TRBJ2-1,TRBD1,TRBV5-1
CASSFFRPTSGKYNEQFF,TGTGCCAGCAGTTTCTTCAGACCGACTAGCGGGAAATACAATGAGCAGTTCTTC,NA,18,TRBJ2-1,TRBD2,TRBV28
CASSHTGTGSDEQYF,TGTGCCAGCAGCCACACCGGGACAGGGAGCGACGAGCAGTACTTC,NA,15,TRBJ2-7,TRBD1,TRBV27
CASSLDPGTGSYTQYF,TGTGCCAGCAGCTTGGATCCCGGGACAGGGAGCTATACGCAGTATTTT,NA,16,TRBJ2-3,TRBD1,TRBV7-2
CASSPPTGNYGYTF,TGTGCCAGCAGTCCCCCAACAGGGAACTATGGCTACACCTTC,few,14,TRBJ1-2,NA,TRBV27
CASSWTGGQETQYF,TGCGCCAGCAGCTGGACAGGGGGACAAGAGACCCAGTACTTC,NA,14,TRBJ2-5,TRBD1,TRBV5-1
CASSLRQGENEKLFF,TGTGCCAGCAGCTTAAGACAGGGCGAAAATGAAAAACTGTTTTTT,NA,15,TRBJ1-4,TRBD1,TRBV7-9
CASSLAPSGAQETQYF,TGCGCCAGCAGCTTGGCACCTAGCGGGGCCCAAGAGACCCAGTACTTC,many,16,TRBJ2-5,TRBD2,TRBV5-1
CASNLLVGNEQFF,TGTGCCAGCAATTTACTAGTGGGCAATGAGCAGTTCTTC,NA,13,TRBJ2-1,NA,TRBV6-5
CASSPQGVNQPQHF,TGTGCCAGCAGCCCACAGGGGGTTAATCAGCCCCAGCATTTT,NA,14,TRBJ1-5,TRBD1,TRBV27